This TCR beta chain came from a study of T cell repertoires in cytomegalovirus infection. Study-level information: Matching HLA type, along with CMV infection, was indicated by public TCR beta signatures. Findings and caveats of the study: Individuals carrying CMV plus the relevant HLA were identified by cumulative frequency of public TCR beta families. There were HLA-C-restricted CMV-specific TCR beta clonotypes dominating the ex vivo response.

A word on this clonotype: Its antigen is not identified.

V lost 1 base to trimming and J lost 2 bases; unmatched junction nucleotides: 7. CDR3 size: 16 residues. CDR1 and CDR2 from the germline V gene are MGHRA and YSYEKL. Each CDR3 protein is one row after TCRdb ran MiXCR on the reads. Among roughly 600,000 distinct CDR3 sequences, 20% to 25% were seen once, and the ten largest hold roughly 8%. The rearrangement uses TRBV4-1 and TRBJ2-5; 7 nucleotides align to TRBD1. Input material: CD8+ T cells from PBMCs. The sequence was collected from a human donor in good health (CMV status not recorded). Some clones in this sample may be carry-over from other donors' samples. This CDR3 reads CASSQVVDRPQETQYF. Here the CDR3 DNA reads TGCGCCAGCAGCCAAGTCGTGGACAGGCCACAAGAGACCCAGTACTTC.